This TCR beta chain comes out of a study of PD-1 blockade in classical Hodgkin lymphoma. Study-level findings and limits: Why the repertoires differ is still unclear, perhaps disease activity or prior therapy. TCR diversity in CD4+, not CD8+, cells rose significantly by C4D1.

V lost 0 bases and J lost 5, with 14 bases in between. This CDR3 spans 16 amino acids. Germline V gene lookup returns CDR1 SGHAT and CDR2 FQNNGV. The time point is: cycle 4 day 1 (C4D1), after more than five weeks of nivolumab. Every one of the patients relapsed after autologous stem cell transplantation (brentuximab vedotin exposure was variable). Clones were read by immunoSEQ multiplex PCR, and TCRdb kept only the in-frame ones, dropping some. The sample lists tens of thousands of clones, more than 80% occurring once. About this clone itself: No antigen is known for it.

The specimen comprised peripheral blood mononuclear cells (PBMCs), sampled before the fourth cycle of nivolumab. The chain joins TRBV11-2 to TRBJ2-1, with a tentative D call TRBD1 (5 bases). The TCR was taken from a human donor with classical Hodgkin lymphoma. The DNA for the CDR3 is TGTGCCAGCAGCTTAGAGGGGCCGAGGCTAAACAATGAGCAGTTCTTC. This codes for CASSLEGPRLNNEQFF.